This TCR beta chain originates from a study of blood T cell repertoires in COVID-19. At the level of the study: The samples span acute and convalescent COVID-19 from the United States, Italy and Spain.

TCRdb's copy holds only in-frame clones and misses some; the assay was immunoSEQ multiplex PCR. Here the sample spans under 200,000 clones, 70% to 90% being singletons. This clone came up once. V lost 4 bases, J lost 2 bases, and 4 bases stayed unmatched. The CDR3 contains 14 residues. Germline V CDR1 and CDR2: SGHKS, YYEKEE (reference sequence). The clonotype originates from a man in his forties or fifties with active or convalescent COVID-19. The gene calls are TRBV5-5 and TRBJ2-7; 9 nucleotides match TRBD1. The sequencing sample was made of peripheral blood. The CDR3 DNA reads as TGTGCCAGCAGCCTCCGGGACAGGGCCTACGAGCAGTACTTC. It is translated as CASSLRDRAYEQYF.